This T cell receptor (beta chain) was retrieved from a study of T cells in Graves' hyperthyroidism and ophthalmopathy. CDR1 and CDR2 from the germline V gene are SGHTA and FQGNSA. This CDR3 region has 12 residues. V was trimmed by 5 bases and J by 10 bases, leaving 12 bases between them. The investigators amplified TCR beta CDR3 regions from RNA transcripts. During a first-round RT-PCR of the TCR CDR3, the HTBI primer set was used. TCRdb reanalysed the multiplex PCR reads using MiXCR and keeps one entry per CDR3 protein. The sample gives under 550,000 distinct CDR3 sequences, around 20% of which show up once; roughly 44% is in the top ten. In its sample, this clonotype was seen a few times. Ophthalmopathy patients showed a Clinical Activity Score of at least 3, NOSPECS grade of at least 4 and duration under 3 months. Any patient presenting with uncontrolled infection, other autoimmune disease, pregnancy or lactation was left out. The authors took PBMCs from roughly 9.3 ml fresh peripheral blood.

The chain recombines TRBV7-2 with TRBJ2-1, with D uncertain. The sequenced sample consisted of blood. The source is a man in his forties with Graves' ophthalmopathy. The CDR3 protein is CASSPPTEEQFF. CDR3 nucleotides: TGTGCCAGCAGCCCCCCGACTGAAGAGCAGTTCTTC. The variable domain in full, with the rest retrieved from reference TRBV7-2 and TRBJ2-1, is GAGVSQSPSNKVTEKGKDVELRCDPISGHTALYWYRQSLGQGLEFLIYFQGNSAPDKSGLPSDRFSAERTGGSVSTLTIQRTQQEDSAVYLCASSPPTEEQFFGPGTRLTVL.